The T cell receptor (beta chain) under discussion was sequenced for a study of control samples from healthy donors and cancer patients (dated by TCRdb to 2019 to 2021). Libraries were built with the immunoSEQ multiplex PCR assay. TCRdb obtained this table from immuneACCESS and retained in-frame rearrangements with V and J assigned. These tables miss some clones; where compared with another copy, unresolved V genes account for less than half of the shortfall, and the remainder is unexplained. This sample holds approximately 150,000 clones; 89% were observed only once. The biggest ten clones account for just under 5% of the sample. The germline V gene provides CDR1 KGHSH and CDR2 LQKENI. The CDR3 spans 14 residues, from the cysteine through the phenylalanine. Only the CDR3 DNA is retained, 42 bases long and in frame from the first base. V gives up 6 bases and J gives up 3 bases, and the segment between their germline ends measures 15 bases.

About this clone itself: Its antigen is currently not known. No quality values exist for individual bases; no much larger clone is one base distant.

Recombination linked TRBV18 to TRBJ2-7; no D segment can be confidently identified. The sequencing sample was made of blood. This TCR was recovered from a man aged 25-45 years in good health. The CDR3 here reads CASSSSNGNYEQYF. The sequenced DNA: TGTGCCAGCTCCTCTTCAAATGGGAACTACGAGCAGTACTTC. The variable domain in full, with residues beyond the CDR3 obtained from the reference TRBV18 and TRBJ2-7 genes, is NAGVMQNPRHLVRRRGQEARLRCSPMKGHSHVYWYRQLPEEGLKFMVYLQKENIIDESGMPKERFSAEFPKEGPSILRIQQVVRGDSAAYFCASSSSNGNYEQYFGPGTRLTVT.